The 26 T cell receptor beta chains below come from one sample, sequenced in a study of radiotherapy plus CTLA-4 blockade in lung cancer. Sequencing used immunoSEQ multiplex PCR; TCRdb keeps in-frame clones, though not all of them. The repertoire holds 60,000 to 70,000 clones, with over 75% as singletons. Source: peripheral blood, taken from a patient treated with radiotherapy plus ipilimumab. All receptors come from a human donor with non-small cell lung cancer who had a partial response to radiotherapy plus ipilimumab.

This sequence joins TRBV5-1 and TRBJ2-1; possibly TRBD2 for D (6 bases). In germline, CDR1 is SGHRS, CDR2 YFSETQ. This CDR3 is built from 15 residues. V lost 0 bases and J 8 bases, leaving 15 bases between the germline ends. This CDR3 reads CASSLEVGSLDEQFF. CDR3 bases: TGCGCCAGCAGCTTGGAAGTCGGGAGTTTGGATGAGCAGTTCTTC. Full variable domain (rest looked up from reference TRBV5-1 and TRBJ2-1): KAGVTQTPRYLIKTRGQQVTLSCSPISGHRSVSWYQQTPGQGLQFLFEYFSETQRNKGNFPGRFSGRQFSNSRSEMNVSTLELGDSALYLCASSLEVGSLDEQFFGPGTRLTVL.

This chain joins TRBV9 and TRBJ2-5; 9 bases map to TRBD2. Trimming at V came to 2 bases and at J to 2 bases, leaving 4 bases not matched to a gene. CDR3 length equals 15 residues. Germline V gives CDR1 SGDLS, CDR2 YYNGEE. CDR3 nucleotide sequence: TGTGCCAGCAGCGTTAGCGGGAGCGGACAAGAGACCCAGTACTTC. Translation gives CASSVSGSGQETQYF.

The chain combines TRBV2 with TRBJ2-7; 7 bases map to TRBD1. Looked up from germline, CDR1 is SNHLY and CDR2 is FYNNEI. V trimming: 8 bases; J trimming: 4 bases; junction bases outside the gene matches: 5. This CDR3 is 12 amino acids long. The CDR3 spells CASGGQIYEQYF. CDR3 nucleotide sequence: TGTGCCAGCGGGGGACAGATATACGAGCAGTACTTC.

The gene calls are TRBV7-9 and TRBJ2-3; D gene unclear. V lost 4 bases and J 2 bases, leaving 4 bases between the germline ends. Germline values: CDR1 SEHNR, CDR2 FQNEAQ (reference sequence). This CDR3 has 12 amino acids. CDR3 sequence reads: CASSSNTDTQYF. In DNA, the CDR3 is TGTGCCAGCAGCTCCAACACAGATACGCAGTATTTT.

The rearrangement joins TRBV2 to TRBJ2-1, with TRBD2 as a possible D gene (6 bases). V was pared by 4 bases and J by 0 bases, with 10 bases between. The CDR3 has 15 amino acids. Per the germline V gene, CDR1 is SNHLY and CDR2 is FYNNEI. The CDR3 coding sequence is TGTGCCAGCAGTGGTGACGGGAGCTCCTACAATGAGCAGTTCTTC. Amino acid sequence: CASSGDGSSYNEQFF. The full variable domain, in which reference TRBV2 and TRBJ2-1 provide the parts outside the CDR3, is EPEVTQTPSHQVTQMGQEVILRCVPISNHLYFYWYRQILGQKVEFLVSFYNNEISEKSEIFDDQFSVERPDGSNFTLKIRSTKLEDSAMYFCASSGDGSSYNEQFFGPGTRLTVL.

This clone was detected once. The chain employs TRBV7-7 and TRBJ2-1, with TRBD2 matching 9 bases. The junction had 8 bases not matched to a gene; V was cut back by 4 bases and J by 4 bases. The CDR3 totals 16 residues. Looked up from germline, CDR1 is SSHAT and CDR2 is FNYEAQ (reference sequence). CDR3 residues: CASSSTLAGSYNEQFF. CDR3 DNA sequence: TGTGCCAGCAGCTCAACCCTAGCGGGGTCATACAATGAGCAGTTCTTC.

V is TRBV13 and J is TRBJ1-6; the D is unclear. The CDR3 covers 15 residues. The V end was cut by 5 bases, the J end by 5 bases, with 13 bases between. Looked up from germline, CDR1 is PRHDT and CDR2 is FYEKMQ (reference sequence). The CDR3 DNA sequence: TGTGCCAGCAGCACACTAGAAAGCAATAATTCACCCCTCCACTTT. It translates to CASSTLESNNSPLHF.

The chain combines TRBV15 with TRBJ1-1; D unresolved. The CDR3 is 15 residues long. Per germline, CDR1 LNHNV and CDR2 YYDKDF (reference sequence). V lost 1 base to trimming and J lost 5 bases, with 14 bases between them. The DNA for the CDR3 is TGTGCCACCAGCAGAGCGGGAAGGGCGACTACTGAAGCTTTCTTT. This sequence encodes CATSRAGRATTEAFF.

The rearrangement links TRBV19 to TRBJ2-1; 10 nucleotides align to TRBD2. Germline-derived CDR1 and CDR2 are LNHDA and SQIVND (reference sequence). CDR3 length: 14 residues. The ends lost 7 bases at V and 9 bases at J; junction bases unmatched: 9. For the CDR3, the DNA is TGTGCCAGTAATGAGCGGGAGGGCCGTAGTGAGCAGTTCTTC. It codes for CASNEREGRSEQFF.

With regard to this clone: Different DNA sequences within this sample yield the same CDR3. This chain uses TRBV7-9 with TRBJ2-7; D unresolved. The V gene lost 4 bases and the J gene lost 7 bases, with 8 bases spanning the gap. In germline, CDR1 is SEHNR, CDR2 FQNEAQ (reference sequence). The CDR3 runs to 11 residues. CDR3 loop: CASSSRVEQYF. The CDR3 region has the DNA TGTGCCAGCAGCTCTCGGGTGGAGCAGTACTTC. Full variable domain (rest looked up from reference TRBV7-9 and TRBJ2-7): DTGVSQNPRHKITKRGQNVTFRCDPISEHNRLYWYRQTLGQGPEFLTYFQNEAQLEKSRLLSDRFSAERPKGSFSTLEIQRTEQGDSAMYLCASSSRVEQYFGPGTRLTVT.

This chain joins TRBV4-1 and TRBJ2-1; the match to TRBD2 covers 16 bases. Germline trimming cut 1 base from V and 7 bases from J; bases unmatched to any gene: 7. Germline V gene sequence: CDR1 MGHRA, CDR2 YSYEKL. CDR3 length: 18 amino acids. CDR3 protein: CASSQGPGTSGRENEQFF. The CDR3 DNA sequence: TGCGCCAGCAGCCAAGGTCCCGGGACTAGCGGGAGGGAGAATGAGCAGTTCTTC.

The chain links TRBV6-5 to TRBJ2-1; D is uncertain. V shed 0 bases and J shed 0 bases, with 6 bases lying between them. This CDR3 region has 15 residues. From germline, CDR1 is MNHEY and CDR2 SVGAGI. The DNA for the CDR3 is TGTGCCAGCAGTTACTCGATGAGCTCCTACAATGAGCAGTTCTTC. This sequence encodes CASSYSMSSYNEQFF.

There are a few counts of this clone. The V gene is TRBV5-5, the J gene TRBJ2-1, with 9 bases that match TRBD1. Trimming removed 4 bases from V and 12 bases from J; junction bases left unmatched: 8. The CDR3 has 13 amino acids. Germline V CDR1 and CDR2: SGHKS, YYEKEE (reference sequence). CDR3 loop: CASSDGQGFGQFF. The CDR3 DNA is TGTGCCAGCAGCGACGGACAGGGGTTCGGGCAGTTCTTC.

The CDR3: CASRGSGSGTDTQYF. The CDR3, as DNA: TGTGCCAGCAGGGGTAGCGGGAGCGGCACAGATACGCAGTATTTT. The chain carries TRBV2 and TRBJ2-3; 9 bases line up with TRBD2. This CDR3 contains 15 residues. Germline CDR1 SNHLY, CDR2 FYNNEI. V lost 6 bases and J lost 1; bases outside the gene matches: 5.

The J gene is TRBJ1-5, the V gene TRBV5-5, with D tentatively TRBD1 (6 bases). The CDR3 extends over 15 amino acids. Between the trimmed V and J ends, which lost 3 bases and 0 bases, there was a span of 10 bases. CDR1 and CDR2 (germline): SGHKS, YYEKEE (reference sequence). The CDR3 nucleotides read TGTGCCAGCAGCTCGGACAGTTATAGCAATCAGCCCCAGCATTTT. Protein sequence: CASSSDSYSNQPQHF.

J is TRBJ2-2 and V is TRBV5-1; a weak D match, TRBD2 (6 bases). Germline CDR1 SGHRS, CDR2 YFSETQ. V was cut by 0 bases and J by 3 bases, with 12 bases left in between. The CDR3 is 16 residues long. The CDR3 protein is CASSLVGGSDTGELFF. CDR3 DNA sequence: TGCGCCAGCAGCTTGGTTGGGGGGTCAGACACCGGGGAGCTGTTTTTT.

V gene TRBV28 combines with J gene TRBJ2-7; D is uncertain. From germline, CDR1 is MDHEN and CDR2 SYDVKM. This CDR3 contains 16 residues. Trimming pared 2 bases from V and 2 bases from J, leaving 16 bases between. The CDR3 DNA is TGTGCCAGCAGTTTAGGTGAACGCATAACACCCTACGAGCAGTACTTC. Its protein is CASSLGERITPYEQYF.

This clone was seen a single time. The V and J genes are TRBV30 and TRBJ2-1, with TRBD2 matching over 9 bases. Unmatched junction bases numbered 10, after V lost 0 bases and J lost 4 bases. Germline V CDR1 and CDR2: GTSNPN, SVGIG (reference sequence). This CDR3 comprises 17 residues. Written as DNA, the CDR3 is TGTGCCTGGAGTGTATTGGGGGAGCGGGGGGATTACAATGAGCAGTTCTTC. This codes for CAWSVLGERGDYNEQFF.

The chain is built from TRBV5-1 and TRBJ1-1, with D perhaps matching TRBD1 (5 bases). The CDR3 totals 14 residues. The germline V gene has CDR1 SGHRS and CDR2 YFSETQ. V lost 1 base and J lost 7, with 14 bases in between. CDR3 nucleotides: TGCGCCAGCAGCTTGAGTCAGGGATTTGGTGAAGCTTTCTTT. Translated, it gives CASSLSQGFGEAFF.

This clone appeared a single time. The V gene is TRBV7-2, the J gene TRBJ1-1; 9 bases align to TRBD1. There are 16 residues in the CDR3. Germline trimming cut 5 bases from V and 2 bases from J; bases unmatched to any gene: 9. The germline V gene encodes CDR1 SGHTA and CDR2 FQGNSA. The CDR3 spells CASSTAGTGKNTEAFF. CDR3 nucleotide sequence: TGTGCCAGCAGCACTGCCGGGACAGGGAAAAACACTGAAGCTTTCTTT.

The chain employs TRBV6-5 and TRBJ2-7, with 8 bases identical to TRBD1. The CDR3 is 12 amino acids. The J segment lost 9 bases and the V segment lost 6 bases, leaving 7 bases of the junction unmatched. Germline loops: CDR1 MNHEY, CDR2 SVGAGI. The CDR3 coding sequence is TGTGCCAGCAGCTCTGACAGGGGTAGGCAGTACTTC. This codes for CASSSDRGRQYF.

The V gene is TRBV9, the J gene TRBJ2-1, with 8 bases fitting TRBD2. CDR1 is SGDLS and CDR2 is YYNGEE in the germline V gene. This CDR3 is built from 14 residues. The junction had 6 bases not matched to a gene; V was cut back by 4 bases and J by 6 bases. Written as DNA, the CDR3 is TGTGCCAGCAGCCCCGGGGGGGGGATCAATGAGCAGTTCTTC. Its translation: CASSPGGGINEQFF. Full variable domain (outside the CDR3, taken from reference TRBV9 and TRBJ2-1): DSGVTQTPKHLITATGQRVTLRCSPRSGDLSVYWYQQSLDQGLQFLIQYYNGEERAKGNILERFSAQQFPDLHSELNLSSLELGDSALYFCASSPGGGINEQFFGPGTRLTVL.

V is TRBV19 and J is TRBJ2-4; tentative D call: TRBD1 (5 bases). The ends were cut back, 3 bases at V and 0 bases at J, with 9 bases in the middle. Germline CDR1 and CDR2: LNHDA and SQIVND (reference sequence). The CDR3 loop spans 15 amino acids. CDR3 nucleotides: TGTGCCAGTAGTATCGTAGGGGTAGCCAAAAACATTCAGTACTTC. Protein sequence: CASSIVGVAKNIQYF.

The chain couples TRBV19 to TRBJ1-2, with 8 positions matching TRBD1. CDR1 and CDR2 (germline): LNHDA, SQIVND (reference sequence). CDR3 size: 14 residues. Trimming removed 6 bases from V and 7 bases from J; junction bases left unmatched: 10. CDR3 sequence (DNA): TGTGCCAGTAGGGACAGGGAAGGAGGGTTTGGCTACACCTTC. Its translation: CASRDREGGFGYTF.

This chain joins TRBV11-1 and TRBJ2-7, with 7 positions matching TRBD2. Germline trimming cut 5 bases from V and 7 bases from J; bases unmatched to any gene: 14. Germline V gene lookup returns CDR1 SGHAT and CDR2 FQDESV (reference sequence). The CDR3 runs to 15 residues. The CDR3 protein is CASSPTWGGVGEQYF. The CDR3 DNA sequence: TGTGCCAGCAGCCCGACCTGGGGGGGGGTCGGAGAGCAGTACTTC. The full variable domain, completed using reference TRBV11-1 and TRBJ2-7, is EAEVAQSPRYKITEKSQAVAFWCDPISGHATLYWYRQILGQGPELLVQFQDESVVDDSQLPKDRFSAERLKGVDSTLKIQPAELGDSAMYLCASSPTWGGVGEQYFGPGTRLTVT.

Only a few counts were recorded for this clone. The chain is built from TRBV5-1 and TRBJ2-5; 12 bases align to TRBD1. CDR3 length equals 16 residues. Looked up from germline, CDR1 is SGHRS and CDR2 is YFSETQ. Unmatched junction bases numbered 8, after V lost 3 bases and J lost 5 bases. CDR3 in amino acids: CASSSGQGARLETQYF. CDR3 DNA: TGCGCCAGCAGCTCGGGACAGGGGGCGAGGTTGGAGACCCAGTACTTC.